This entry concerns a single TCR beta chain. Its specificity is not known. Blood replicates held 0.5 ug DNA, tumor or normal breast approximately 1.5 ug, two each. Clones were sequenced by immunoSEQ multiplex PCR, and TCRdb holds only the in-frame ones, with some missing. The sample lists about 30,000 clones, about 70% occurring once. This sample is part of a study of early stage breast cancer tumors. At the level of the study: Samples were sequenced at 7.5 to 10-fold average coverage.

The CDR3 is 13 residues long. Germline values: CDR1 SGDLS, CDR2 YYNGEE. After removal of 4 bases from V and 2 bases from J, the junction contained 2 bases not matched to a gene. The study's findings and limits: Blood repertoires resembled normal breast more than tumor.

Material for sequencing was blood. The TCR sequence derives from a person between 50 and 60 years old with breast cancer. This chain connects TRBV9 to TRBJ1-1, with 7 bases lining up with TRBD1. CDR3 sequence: CASSRQGNTEAFF. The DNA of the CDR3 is TGTGCCAGCAGCAGACAGGGCAACACTGAAGCTTTCTTT.